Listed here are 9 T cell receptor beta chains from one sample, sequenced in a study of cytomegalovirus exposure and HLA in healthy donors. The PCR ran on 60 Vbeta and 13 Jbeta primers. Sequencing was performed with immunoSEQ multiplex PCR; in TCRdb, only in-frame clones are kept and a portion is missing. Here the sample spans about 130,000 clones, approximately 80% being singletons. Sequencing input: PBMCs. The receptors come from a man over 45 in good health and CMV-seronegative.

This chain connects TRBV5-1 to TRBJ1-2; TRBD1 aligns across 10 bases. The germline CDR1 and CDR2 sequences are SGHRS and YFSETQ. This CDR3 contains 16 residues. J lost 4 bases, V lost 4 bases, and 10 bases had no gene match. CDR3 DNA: TGCGCCAGCAGCGTGGGACAGGGGCGGACAGGCTATGGCTACACCTTC. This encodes CASSVGQGRTGYGYTF.

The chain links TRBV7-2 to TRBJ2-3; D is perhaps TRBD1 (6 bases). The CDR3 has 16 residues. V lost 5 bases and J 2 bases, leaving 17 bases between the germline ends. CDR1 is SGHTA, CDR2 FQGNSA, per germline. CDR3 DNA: TGTGCCAGCAGCCCCCCAGGGGTGAGATACACAGATACGCAGTATTTT. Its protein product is CASSPPGVRYTDTQYF.

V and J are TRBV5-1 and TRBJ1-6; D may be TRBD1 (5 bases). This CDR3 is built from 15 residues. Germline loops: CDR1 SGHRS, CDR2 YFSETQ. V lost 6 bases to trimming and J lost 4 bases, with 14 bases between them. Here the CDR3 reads CASMFGGGYNSPLHF. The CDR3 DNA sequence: TGCGCCAGCATGTTCGGCGGGGGTTATAATTCACCCCTCCACTTT.

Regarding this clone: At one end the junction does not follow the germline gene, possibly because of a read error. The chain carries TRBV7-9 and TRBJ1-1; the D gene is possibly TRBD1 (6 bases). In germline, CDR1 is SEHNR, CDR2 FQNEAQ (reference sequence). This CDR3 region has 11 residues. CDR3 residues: CSSSSDSEAFF. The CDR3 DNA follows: TGTTCCAGCAGCTCGGACAGCGAAGCTTTCTTT.

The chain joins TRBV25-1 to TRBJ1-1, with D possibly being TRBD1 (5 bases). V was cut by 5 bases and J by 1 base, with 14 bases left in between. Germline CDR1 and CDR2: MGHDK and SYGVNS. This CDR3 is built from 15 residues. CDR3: CASSPDRGWNTEAFF. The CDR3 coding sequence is TGTGCCAGCAGTCCGGACCGGGGGTGGAACACTGAAGCTTTCTTT. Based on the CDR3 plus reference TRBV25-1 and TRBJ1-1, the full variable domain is EADIYQTPRYLVIGTGKKITLECSQTMGHDKMYWYQQDPGMELHLIHYSYGVNSTEKGDLSSESTVSRIRTEHFPLTLESARPSHTSQYLCASSPDRGWNTEAFFGQGTRLTVV.

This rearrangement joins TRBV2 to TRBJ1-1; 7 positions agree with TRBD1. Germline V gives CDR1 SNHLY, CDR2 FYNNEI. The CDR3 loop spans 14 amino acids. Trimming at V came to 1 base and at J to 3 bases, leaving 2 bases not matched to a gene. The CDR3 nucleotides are TGTGCCAGCAGTGAAGGTCAGGGGGACACTGAAGCTTTCTTT. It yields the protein CASSEGQGDTEAFF.

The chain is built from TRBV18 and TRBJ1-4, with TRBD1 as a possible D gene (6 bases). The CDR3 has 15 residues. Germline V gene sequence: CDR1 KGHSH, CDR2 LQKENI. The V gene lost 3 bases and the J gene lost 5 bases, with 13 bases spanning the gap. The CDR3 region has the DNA TGTGCCAGCTCACCCCGACAGGCTTCCAATGAAAAACTGTTTTTT. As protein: CASSPRQASNEKLFF.

The CDR3 reads CASSLEQHRGEQYF. In DNA, the CDR3 is TGTGCCAGCAGCTTAGAGCAGCACCGGGGGGAGCAGTACTTC. V gene TRBV11-2 combines with J gene TRBJ2-7; D might be TRBD2 (6 bases). The CDR3 is 14 amino acids. The V gene's germline CDR1 is SGHAT and CDR2 FQNNGV. Trimming stripped 0 bases from V and 7 bases from J, with 13 bases between.

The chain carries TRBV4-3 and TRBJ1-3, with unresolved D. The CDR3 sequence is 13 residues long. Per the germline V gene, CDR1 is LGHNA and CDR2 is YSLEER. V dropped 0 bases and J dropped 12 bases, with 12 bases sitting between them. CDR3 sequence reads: CASSQDRGEFIYF. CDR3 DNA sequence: TGCGCCAGCAGCCAAGATAGAGGTGAATTCATATATTTT.